These T cell receptor beta chains were read from a single sample in a study of OX40 agonist ivuxolimab in advanced cancers. Repertoires were generated with immunoSEQ multiplex PCR, while TCRdb's copy carries only in-frame clones and drops some. The sample holds approximately 100,000 clones, about nine tenths seen once. The starting material was CD4+ or CD8+ T cells sorted from blood, obtained in a trial of the OX40 agonist ivuxolimab. The origin of the receptors is an adult with an advanced solid tumor such as melanoma, head and neck, liver or kidney cancer. Both conserved end residues are part of each CDR3. D genes are given only for firm matches. For some rows the clone size is stated as once, few or many, or as a class when expanded; others skip it.

clone_size	j_call	d_call	v_call	cdr3_aa	cdr3_nt
-	TRBJ2-7	-	TRBV9	CASSVGGQGWYEQYF	TGTGCCAGCAGCGTAGGAGGGCAGGGGTGGTACGAGCAGTACTTC
-	TRBJ2-3	-	TRBV7-8	CASSFQGTQPDTQYF	TGTGCCAGCAGCTTTCAGGGAACCCAACCAGATACGCAGTATTTT
-	TRBJ2-1	TRBD2	TRBV27	CASSLSPRVAGNNEQFF	TGTGCCAGCAGTTTATCCCCTCGGGTAGCGGGAAACAATGAGCAGTTCTTC
-	TRBJ2-5	-	TRBV9	CPKTVNYQETQYF	TGTCCGAAGACAGTCAATTACCAAGAGACCCAGTACTTC
once	TRBJ1-1	-	TRBV7-9	CASSLATGLEAFF	TGTGCCAGCAGCTTAGCCACAGGGCTTGAAGCTTTCTTT
-	TRBJ1-1	TRBD1	TRBV19	CASSIDHLGGGGTEAFF	TGTGCCAGTAGTATAGATCATTTGGGAGGGGGCGGCACTGAAGCTTTCTTT
-	TRBJ2-7	TRBD2	TRBV9	CARTDERTSGYEQYF	TGTGCCAGAACCGACGAACGGACTAGCGGATACGAGCAGTACTTC
-	TRBJ2-7	-	TRBV7-3	CASSLTRGRGYYEQYF	TGTGCCAGCAGCTTAACTAGGGGGCGGGGATACTACGAGCAGTACTTC
-	TRBJ2-7	-	TRBV10-2	CASSTAPPTYEQYF	TGCGCCAGCAGTACGGCCCCCCCTACCTACGAGCAGTACTTC
few	TRBJ1-2	TRBD1	TRBV13	CASSSPGTGLFGNYGYTF	TGTGCCAGCAGCTCACCCGGGACAGGTCTTTTTGGAAATTATGGCTACACCTTC
once	TRBJ1-1	-	TRBV7-2	CASSFRRQAFF	TGTGCCAGCAGCTTTAGACGCCAAGCTTTCTTT
-	TRBJ2-7	-	TRBV6-1	CASSEQSSYEQYF	TGTGCCAGCAGTGAACAGAGCTCCTACGAGCAGTACTTC
-	TRBJ2-1	-	TRBV28	CASSPQTGYNEQFF	TGTGCCAGCAGTCCGCAGACGGGCTACAATGAGCAGTTCTTC
-	TRBJ2-5	TRBD2	TRBV29-1	CSVGLAGETQYF	TGCAGCGTCGGACTAGCGGGAGAGACCCAGTACTTC
-	TRBJ2-1	TRBD1	TRBV30	CAWSPGTGIYNEQFF	TGTGCCTGGAGCCCCGGGACAGGAATCTACAATGAGCAGTTCTTC
-	TRBJ2-3	TRBD2	TRBV6-6	CASSYGAGATDTQYF	TGTGCCAGCAGTTACGGGGCGGGAGCCACAGATACGCAGTATTTT
once	TRBJ2-7	TRBD1	TRBV27	CASSNYRGHGEQYF	TGTGCCAGCAGTAACTACAGGGGGCACGGGGAGCAGTACTTC
-	TRBJ2-1	-	TRBV18	CASSHSPSFYEQFF	TGTGCCAGCTCACATTCGCCTAGTTTCTATGAGCAGTTCTTC
-	TRBJ2-4	-	TRBV6-1	CATTGEAKNIQYF	TGTGCCACCACCGGGGAGGCCAAAAACATTCAGTACTTC
-	TRBJ2-3	TRBD2	TRBV4-2	CASSPLAGTRGADTQYF	TGTGCCAGCAGCCCCTTGGCTGGGACCCGGGGGGCAGATACGCAGTATTTT
-	TRBJ2-1	-	TRBV5-1	CASSEYNEQFF	TGCGCCAGCAGCGAATACAATGAGCAGTTCTTC
-	TRBJ1-4	TRBD1	TRBV7-9	CASSPSQDYRGRRDEKLFF	TGTGCCAGCAGCCCCTCCCAAGATTACAGGGGGCGGAGGGATGAAAAACTGTTTTTT
-	TRBJ2-7	TRBD2	TRBV28	CASGGLAGPYEQYF	TGTGCCAGCGGGGGACTAGCGGGACCCTACGAGCAGTACTTC
-	TRBJ2-7	-	TRBV4-3	CASSQDRTNEQYF	TGCGCCAGCAGCCAAGATAGGACTAACGAGCAGTACTTC
-	TRBJ2-5	-	TRBV2	CASRRDQETQYF	TGTGCCAGCAGGAGAGATCAAGAGACCCAGTACTTC
-	TRBJ1-1	-	TRBV28	CASSLRAGLGTEAFF	TGTGCCAGCAGTTTAAGAGCAGGCCTAGGAACTGAAGCTTTCTTT
-	TRBJ2-2	TRBD2	TRBV5-4	CASSAGLAPQIRGGELFF	TGTGCCAGCAGCGCGGGACTAGCGCCCCAAATTAGGGGCGGGGAGCTGTTTTTT
-	TRBJ2-7	-	TRBV7-9	CASSLQGFDEQYF	TGTGCCAGCAGTTTACAGGGTTTCGACGAGCAGTACTTC
-	TRBJ2-5	TRBD2	TRBV27	CASSLGAGGWGETQYF	TGTGCCAGCAGTTTAGGAGCGGGAGGTTGGGGGGAGACCCAGTACTTC
-	TRBJ2-1	TRBD2	TRBV10-3	CAINTGTSGGAEQFF	TGTGCCATCAACACCGGGACTAGCGGGGGGGCCGAGCAGTTCTTC
-	TRBJ2-5	TRBD2	TRBV10-2	CASSVGGRVYQETQYF	TGCGCCAGCAGTGTGGGCGGGAGGGTGTACCAAGAGACCCAGTACTTC
-	TRBJ1-2	TRBD1	TRBV14	CASSQNQQGDGYTF	TGTGCCAGCAGCCAGAATCAACAGGGGGACGGCTACACCTTC
-	TRBJ1-1	TRBD1	TRBV28	CASSRHRGMGTEAFF	TGTGCCAGCAGTCGACACAGGGGAATGGGAACTGAAGCTTTCTTT
-	TRBJ1-4	-	TRBV28	CASGGRRVEKLFF	TGTGCCAGCGGCGGACGGAGGGTTGAAAAACTGTTTTTT
-	TRBJ1-1	TRBD1	TRBV10-2	CASSSQGELTEAFF	TGCGCCAGCAGCAGCCAGGGGGAATTAACTGAAGCTTTCTTT
-	TRBJ2-1	-	TRBV7-9	CASSLGTSNNEQFF	TGTGCCAGCAGCTTGGGGACCTCGAACAATGAGCAGTTCTTC
once	TRBJ1-2	-	TRBV6-1	CASSVIFFSSGGYTF	TGTGCCAGCAGTGTAATCTTTTTCTCATCGGGTGGCTACACCTTC
once	TRBJ2-1	TRBD2	TRBV7-2	CASSLVSGRYNEQFF	TGTGCCAGCAGCTTAGTTAGCGGGCGCTACAATGAGCAGTTCTTC
-	TRBJ2-7	TRBD1	TRBV7-2	CASSSGPGGAYYEQYF	TGTGCCAGCAGCTCCGGGCCAGGGGGCGCATACTACGAGCAGTACTTC
-	TRBJ2-5	TRBD2	TRBV7-2	CASSPGGRETQYF	TGTGCCAGCAGCCCGGGGGGGCGAGAGACCCAGTACTTC
once	TRBJ2-3	-	TRBV27	CVSRLNRYSTDTQYF	TGTGTCAGCAGATTAAACAGGTATAGCACAGATACGCAGTATTTT
-	TRBJ1-1	TRBD1	TRBV18	CASSPRQGALNTEAFF	TGTGCCAGCTCACCACGACAGGGGGCGTTGAACACTGAAGCTTTCTTT
-	TRBJ1-5	TRBD1	TRBV18	CASSRDREVGNQPQHF	TGTGCCAGCTCACGCGACAGGGAAGTGGGCAATCAGCCCCAGCATTTT
few	TRBJ2-6	-	TRBV6-1	CASRAGGSGANVLTF	TGTGCCAGCAGGGCCGGGGGCTCTGGGGCCAACGTCCTGACTTTC
once	TRBJ2-3	-	TRBV5-1	CASSRVSTDTQYF	TGCGCCAGCAGCAGGGTTAGCACAGATACGCAGTATTTT
-	TRBJ2-1	TRBD2	TRBV20-1	CSARGGREFF	TGCAGTGCTAGGGGCGGGAGGGAGTTCTTC
few	TRBJ2-5	-	TRBV9	CASSVVGGGKETQYF	TGTGCCAGCAGCGTAGTTGGAGGGGGCAAAGAGACCCAGTACTTC
-	TRBJ2-7	-	TRBV7-2	CASSFTRMSYEQYF	TGTGCCAGCAGCTTTACGAGGATGTCCTACGAGCAGTACTTC
-	TRBJ1-2	-	TRBV6-6	CASSTRERSYGYTF	TGTGCCAGCAGTACCCGGGAGCGAAGCTATGGCTACACCTTC
-	TRBJ2-5	-	TRBV10-3	CAISESLQETQYF	TGTGCCATCAGTGAGTCCCTTCAAGAGACCCAGTACTTC
-	TRBJ1-1	-	TRBV6-1	CASSEASGGRGGAFF	TGTGCCAGCAGTGAAGCATCGGGGGGCCGTGGAGGAGCTTTCTTT